Each of the 22 T cell receptor beta chains below was sequenced from the same sample in a study of cytomegalovirus exposure and HLA in healthy donors. The study ran its PCR with 60 Vbeta and 13 Jbeta primers. Sequencing used immunoSEQ multiplex PCR; TCRdb keeps in-frame clones, though not all of them. Of 100,000 to 150,000 clones in the sample, about 79% were seen once. Sequenced: PBMCs. The receptors here all came from a man aged 18 to 29 in good health and CMV-seronegative.

CDR3 region: CASSSLSGRSYEQYF. The CDR3 DNA is TGTGCCAGCAGTTCCCTTAGCGGGAGGTCCTACGAGCAGTACTTC. The chain recombines TRBV28 with TRBJ2-7, with 10 bases lining up with TRBD2. The J segment lost 1 base and the V segment lost 4 bases, leaving 4 bases of the junction unmatched. The CDR3 extends over 15 amino acids. From germline, CDR1 is MDHEN and CDR2 SYDVKM.

The chain combines TRBV30 with TRBJ2-7; 8 bases align to TRBD2. V lost 0 bases and J lost 0; bases outside the gene matches: 1. This CDR3 is built from 14 residues. Germline V gene data show CDR1 as GTSNPN and CDR2 as SVGIG (reference sequence). CDR3 bases: TGTGCCTGGAGTGTAGGGACTAGCTCCTACGAGCAGTACGTC. Amino acids: CAWSVGTSSYEQYV.

The chain combines TRBV7-6 with TRBJ2-1, with 8 positions matching TRBD2. CDR3 size: 13 residues. Germline values: CDR1 SGHVS, CDR2 FNYEAQ. The ends lost 6 bases at V and 4 bases at J; junction bases unmatched: 2. CDR3 bases: TGTGCCAGCAGACTAGCGGCGTACAATGAGCAGTTCTTC. This translates into CASRLAAYNEQFF. The variable domain in full, completed from reference TRBV7-6 and TRBJ2-1, reads GAGVSQSPRYKVTKRGQDVALRCDPISGHVSLYWYRQALGQGPEFLTYFNYEAQQDKSGLPNDRFSAERPEGSISTLTIQRTEQRDSAMYRCASRLAAYNEQFFGPGTRLTVL.

The chain has TRBV7-2 and TRBJ2-7, with 13 bases fitting TRBD2. The CDR3 is 15 amino acids. The germline V gene has CDR1 SGHTA and CDR2 FQGNSA. V shed 5 bases, J shed 6 bases, and the junction held 7 bases outside the gene matches. The CDR3 bases are TGTGCCAGCAGCGCGACTAGCGGGAGGCCGGCCGAGCAGTACTTC. Its translation: CASSATSGRPAEQYF.

This chain's CDR3 is CASSLVGGQEAFF. DNA of the CDR3: TGTGCCAGCAGCTTAGTCGGGGGGCAAGAAGCTTTCTTT. The genes are TRBV7-2 and TRBJ1-1; D is possibly TRBD1 (6 bases). CDR1 is SGHTA, CDR2 FQGNSA, per germline. This CDR3 has 13 amino acids. Trimming took 1 base from V and 8 from J, leaving 11 bases between them. The entire variable domain, with the rest obtained from reference TRBV7-2 and TRBJ1-1, is as follows: GAGVSQSPSNKVTEKGKDVELRCDPISGHTALYWYRQSLGQGLEFLIYFQGNSAPDKSGLPSDRFSAERTGGSVSTLTIQRTQQEDSAVYLCASSLVGGQEAFFGQGTRLTVV.

V and J are TRBV10-1 and TRBJ2-5; 12 bases are shared with TRBD2. This CDR3 is 16 amino acids long. Per germline, CDR1 WNHNN and CDR2 SYGVQD (reference sequence). Germline trimming cut 2 bases from V and 2 bases from J; bases unmatched to any gene: 3. CDR3 sequence reads: CASSEGLAGLQETQYF. The CDR3 nucleotides are TGCGCCAGCAGTGAGGGACTAGCGGGATTGCAAGAGACCCAGTACTTC.

This chain uses TRBV19 with TRBJ2-6, with 8 bases aligning to TRBD2. Germline CDR1 is LNHDA and CDR2 is SQIVND (reference sequence). V lost 7 bases to trimming and J lost 2 bases; unmatched junction nucleotides: 4. This CDR3 has 15 amino acids. The CDR3 sequence: CASNPGGAGANVLTF. CDR3 sequence (DNA): TGTGCCAGTAACCCCGGGGGGGCTGGGGCCAACGTCCTGACTTTC.

V gene TRBV5-4 combines with J gene TRBJ2-1, with no clear D. Germline V gene data show CDR1 as SGHNT and CDR2 as YYREEE (reference sequence). The ends were cut back, 2 bases at V and 0 bases at J, with 9 bases in the middle. The CDR3 has 15 amino acids. The CDR3 spells CASSLHVSSYNEQFF. The CDR3 region has the DNA TGTGCCAGCAGCTTACATGTAAGCTCCTACAATGAGCAGTTCTTC.

J is TRBJ1-6 and V is TRBV27; D is uncertain. Trimming cost V 9 bases and J 6 bases, with 12 bases left between them. From germline, CDR1 is MNHEY and CDR2 SMNVEV (reference sequence). The CDR3 sequence is 13 residues long. DNA of the CDR3: TGTGCCAGGGGAGGCCAGATTAATTCACCCCTCCACTTT. It yields the protein CARGGQINSPLHF.

V is TRBV7-3 and J is TRBJ2-1; TRBD2 aligns across 7 bases. Germline loops: CDR1 SGHTA, CDR2 FQGTGA. CDR3 length equals 15 residues. V was clipped by 2 bases and J by 7 bases; unmatched bases: 8. The CDR3 sequence: CASSLLRGGPNEQFF. CDR3 nucleotide sequence: TGTGCCAGCAGCTTATTGCGGGGAGGGCCAAATGAGCAGTTCTTC.

This chain links TRBV6-5 with TRBJ1-4; D might be TRBD1 (6 bases). The CDR3 runs to 16 residues. CDR1 and CDR2 from the germline V gene are MNHEY and SVGAGI. The germline V and J ends were trimmed by 0 bases and 8 bases, with 16 bases remaining between them. Here the CDR3 reads CASSYSGQGRSEKLFF. The CDR3, as DNA: TGTGCCAGCAGTTACTCGGGACAAGGGAGATCCGAAAAACTGTTTTTT.

This clone was picked up one time. The V gene is TRBV13, the J gene TRBJ2-3; 12 bases are shared with TRBD2. Germline V CDR1 and CDR2: PRHDT, FYEKMQ (reference sequence). V shed 3 bases, J shed 0 bases, and the junction held 7 bases outside the gene matches. The CDR3 length is 18 residues. The DNA of the CDR3 is TGTGCCAGCAGCTTTATTACCGGGACTAGCGGGAGCACAGATACGCAGTATTTT. It is translated as CASSFITGTSGSTDTQYF.

The count of this clone is one. This chain links TRBV7-8 with TRBJ2-2; 9 nucleotides match TRBD2. Trimming removed 0 bases from V and 6 bases from J; junction bases left unmatched: 8. The germline V gene encodes CDR1 SGHVS and CDR2 FQNEAQ. The CDR3 has 17 amino acids. The CDR3 reads CASSLAMGLAMAGELFF. The CDR3, as DNA: TGTGCCAGCAGCTTAGCGATGGGACTAGCTATGGCCGGGGAGCTGTTTTTT.

This clone was observed a few times. This rearrangement joins TRBV6-1 to TRBJ2-7; 8 nucleotides align to TRBD2. V shed 6 bases, J shed 2 bases, and the junction held 9 bases outside the gene matches. Germline CDR1 MNHNS, CDR2 SASEGT. The CDR3 is made up of 15 amino acids. The chain's CDR3 is CASSRSGTRPYEQYF. The CDR3 DNA is TGTGCCAGCAGCCGATCCGGGACTAGGCCCTACGAGCAGTACTTC.

This clone was seen a single time. This rearrangement joins TRBV10-3 to TRBJ1-6, with 9 bases identical to TRBD1. This CDR3 is built from 14 residues. Trimming removed 4 bases from V and 11 bases from J; junction bases left unmatched: 6. Germline lookup yields CDR1 ENHRY and CDR2 SYGVKD. The CDR3 DNA sequence: TGTGCCATCAGTGTGGGACAGGGAATGGCACCCCTCCACTTT. Its translation is CAISVGQGMAPLHF.

J is TRBJ2-5 and V is TRBV6-1; 7 nucleotides align to TRBD2. V lost 1 base, J lost 9 bases, and 20 bases stayed unmatched. The V gene's germline CDR1 is MNHNS and CDR2 SASEGT. This CDR3 region has 18 residues. The CDR3 sequence: CASSEDMGGVKGKGAQYF. CDR3 in DNA: TGTGCCAGCAGTGAAGATATGGGGGGGGTAAAGGGAAAGGGCGCCCAGTACTTC.

This chain connects TRBV6-1 to TRBJ2-7, with TRBD2 matching over 9 bases. V lost 2 bases, J lost 3 bases, and 5 bases stayed unmatched. Looked up from germline, CDR1 is MNHNS and CDR2 is SASEGT. The CDR3 runs 15 residues. CDR3 residues: CASSEPRLAVYEQYV. The CDR3 DNA sequence: TGTGCCAGCAGTGAACCCCGACTAGCGGTCTACGAGCAGTACGTC.

This clone was seen a handful of times. The rearrangement links TRBV6-1 to TRBJ2-7; the D gene is possibly TRBD2 (6 bases). This CDR3 comprises 14 residues. The V end lost 8 bases, the J end lost 4 bases, and 18 bases lay between the germline ends. Germline loops: CDR1 MNHNS, CDR2 SASEGT. This CDR3 reads CASSARSGLYEQYF. CDR3 DNA sequence: TGTGCCAGCTCAGCACGTAGCGGACTTTACGAGCAGTACTTC.

V is TRBV6-1 and J is TRBJ1-2; 12 bases map to TRBD1. Germline V gene sequence: CDR1 MNHNS, CDR2 SASEGT. The J segment lost 5 bases and the V segment lost 3 bases, leaving 10 bases of the junction unmatched. CDR3 length equals 17 residues. CDR3 sequence: CASSEGQGARFKYGYTF. The DNA of the CDR3 is TGTGCCAGCAGTGAGGGACAGGGGGCGCGGTTTAAGTATGGCTACACCTTC.

The chain is built from TRBV7-3 and TRBJ2-5, with 12 bases fitting TRBD1. J gave up 5 bases and V 5 bases, and 6 bases lay outside the gene matches. Germline CDR1 is SGHTA and CDR2 is FQGTGA. This CDR3 has 15 amino acids. CDR3 DNA sequence: TGTGCCAGCAGCCTCGGGACAGGGGGCTGGGAGACCCAGTACTTC. This encodes CASSLGTGGWETQYF.

The chain employs TRBV5-6 and TRBJ2-3, with 10 bases identical to TRBD1. V was pared by 2 bases and J by 5 bases, with 8 bases of the junction left unmatched. The CDR3 is 16 residues long. The germline gives CDR1 SGHDT, CDR2 YYEEEE. As DNA, the CDR3 is TGTGCCAGCAGCTTTGACAGGGGGCTTCGGGGAGATACGCAGTATTTT. This translates into CASSFDRGLRGDTQYF.

The gene calls are TRBV29-1 and TRBJ2-1; TRBD2 agrees at 11 bases. The CDR3 sequence is 17 residues long. Germline V gene lookup returns CDR1 SQVTM and CDR2 ANQGSEA. V lost 4 bases and J lost 0; bases outside the gene matches: 8. The CDR3 DNA is TGCAGCGTTGGGCTAGCGGGGGGCCTAACCTCCTACAATGAGCAGTTCTTC. Encoded protein: CSVGLAGGLTSYNEQFF.